The source of this T cell receptor beta chain is a study of T cell responses to AZD1222 COVID-19 vaccine. Study-wide points: Seropositive at baseline were only five or six AZD1222 recipients. Per reports, nearly half of all spike-specific TCRs target regions that are unmutated in variants.

Using immunoSEQ multiplex PCR, the repertoire was profiled, and TCRdb retains in-frame clones only, with some absent. The sample includes some 150,000 clones, roughly 89% of them seen just once. Germline V gene data show CDR1 as MDHEN and CDR2 as SYDVKM. The CDR3 has 17 residues. V dropped 6 bases and J dropped 7; count of bases not matched to a gene: 16. The table lists this clone with a count of one. The target antigen is unknown. This TCR came from an adult who received the AZD1222 COVID-19 vaccine. The material sequenced was peripheral blood, taken 28 days after the second AZD1222 dose. The chain links TRBV28 to TRBJ2-4, with TRBD2 matching 9 bases. The CDR3: CASSSHPSGTSPNIQYF. CDR3 DNA: TGTGCCAGCAGCTCACACCCGTCCGGGACTAGCCCCAACATTCAGTACTTC.